This TCR beta chain was sequenced during a study of CD8+ T cells in alopecia areata. The sequencing template was cDNA reverse transcribed from extracted RNA. TCRdb keeps only in-frame clones here, not all; method: immunoSEQ multiplex PCR. The sample contains 150,000 to 200,000 clones, 58% of which appear only once. The ends were cut back, 6 bases at V and 1 base at J, with 7 bases in the middle. Germline V lookup: CDR1 MNHNY, CDR2 SVGAGI (reference sequence). This CDR3 contains 12 residues. Treatment given: oral pan-JAK inhibitor, 5-10 mg twice daily. The input for sequencing was CD8+ T cells sorted from blood, taken at week 24, from a patient treated with tofacitinib. The gene calls are TRBV6-6 and TRBJ2-7, with a weak D call TRBD2 (6 bases). The sequence was collected from a human donor with alopecia areata. In DNA form, the CDR3 reads TGTGCCAGCAGCCGGGAGTCCTACGAGCAGTACTTC. Protein: CASSRESYEQYF.